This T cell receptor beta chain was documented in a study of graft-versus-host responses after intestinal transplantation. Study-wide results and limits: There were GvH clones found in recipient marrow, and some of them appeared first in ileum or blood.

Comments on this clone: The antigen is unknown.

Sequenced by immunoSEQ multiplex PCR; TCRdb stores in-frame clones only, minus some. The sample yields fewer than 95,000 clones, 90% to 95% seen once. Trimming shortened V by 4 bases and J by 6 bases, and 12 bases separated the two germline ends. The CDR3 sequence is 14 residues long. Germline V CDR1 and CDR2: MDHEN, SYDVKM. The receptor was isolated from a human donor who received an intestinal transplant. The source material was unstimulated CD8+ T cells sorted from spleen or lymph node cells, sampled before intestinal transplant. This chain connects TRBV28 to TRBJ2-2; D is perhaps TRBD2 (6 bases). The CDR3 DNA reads TGTGCCAGCAGTTCACGGGAGTCCCCCGGGGAGCTGTTTTTT. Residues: CASSSRESPGELFF.